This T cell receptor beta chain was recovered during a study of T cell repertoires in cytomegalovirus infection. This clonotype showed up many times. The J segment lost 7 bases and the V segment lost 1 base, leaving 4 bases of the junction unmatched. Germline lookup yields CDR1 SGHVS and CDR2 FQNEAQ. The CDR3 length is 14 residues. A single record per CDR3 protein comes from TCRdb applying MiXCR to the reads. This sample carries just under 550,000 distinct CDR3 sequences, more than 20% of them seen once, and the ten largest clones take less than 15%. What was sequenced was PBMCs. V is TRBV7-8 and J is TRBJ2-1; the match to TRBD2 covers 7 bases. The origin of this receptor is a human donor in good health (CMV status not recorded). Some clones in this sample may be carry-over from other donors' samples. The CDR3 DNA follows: TGTGCCAGCAGCTTAGGCGGTAGCGGGAATGAGCAGTTCTTC. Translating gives CASSLGGSGNEQFF.